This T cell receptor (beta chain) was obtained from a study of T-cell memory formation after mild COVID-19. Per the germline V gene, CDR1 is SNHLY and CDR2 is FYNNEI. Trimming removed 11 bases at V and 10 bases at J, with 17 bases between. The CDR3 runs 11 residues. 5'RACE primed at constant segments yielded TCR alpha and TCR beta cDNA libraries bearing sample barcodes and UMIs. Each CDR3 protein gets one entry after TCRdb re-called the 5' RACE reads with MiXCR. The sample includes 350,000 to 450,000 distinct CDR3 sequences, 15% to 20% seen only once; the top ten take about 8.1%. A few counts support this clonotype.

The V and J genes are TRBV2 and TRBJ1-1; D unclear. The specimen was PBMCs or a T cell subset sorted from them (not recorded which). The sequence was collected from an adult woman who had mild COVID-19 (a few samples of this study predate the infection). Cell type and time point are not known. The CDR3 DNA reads TGTGCCGAAAGCAGTGCGATGCGAGCTTTCTTT. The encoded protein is CAESSAMRAFF.